This T cell receptor beta chain originates from a study of somatic mutations in cytotoxic T cells in rheumatoid arthritis. About the research overall: Right after diagnosis, and before any treatment had started, patient peripheral blood (almost 31 ml EDTA) was drawn.

This clone turned up a few times. The antigen remains undetermined. The CDR3 sequence is 16 residues long. V lost 5 bases and J 4 bases, leaving 17 bases between the germline ends. Germline V lookup: CDR1 SNHLY, CDR2 FYNNEI. Study-level points and caveats: Greater age accompanied higher CD8+ clonality in rheumatoid arthritis patients, a pattern that was absent in healthy controls. The clonality of CD8+ T cells was not significantly different between rheumatoid arthritis patients and age-matched healthy controls.

This table comes from immunoSEQ multiplex PCR, and its TCRdb copy is limited to in-frame clones, with some not included. The sample shows around 20,000 clones, 65% to 70% of them seen only once. The source of this sequence is an adult with rheumatoid arthritis. The chain uses TRBV2 and TRBJ2-2, with D perhaps matching TRBD1 (6 bases). The sample was CD8+ T cells sorted from blood. This CDR3 is CASSPPDSMVTGELFF. In DNA, the CDR3 is TGTGCCAGCAGTCCACCGGACAGCATGGTCACCGGGGAGCTGTTTTTT.